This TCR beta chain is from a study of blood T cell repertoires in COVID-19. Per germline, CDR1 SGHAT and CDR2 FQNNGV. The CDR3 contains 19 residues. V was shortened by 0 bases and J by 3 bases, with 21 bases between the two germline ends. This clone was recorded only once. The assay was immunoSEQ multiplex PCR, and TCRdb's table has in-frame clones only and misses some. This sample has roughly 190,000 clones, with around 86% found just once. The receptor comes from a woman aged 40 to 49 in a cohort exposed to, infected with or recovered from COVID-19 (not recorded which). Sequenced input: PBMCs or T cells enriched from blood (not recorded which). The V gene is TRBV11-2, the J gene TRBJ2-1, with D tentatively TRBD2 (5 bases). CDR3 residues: CASSLEYQAGRASYNEQFF. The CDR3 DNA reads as TGTGCCAGCAGCTTAGAATATCAGGCCGGGCGGGCGAGCTACAATGAGCAGTTCTTC.